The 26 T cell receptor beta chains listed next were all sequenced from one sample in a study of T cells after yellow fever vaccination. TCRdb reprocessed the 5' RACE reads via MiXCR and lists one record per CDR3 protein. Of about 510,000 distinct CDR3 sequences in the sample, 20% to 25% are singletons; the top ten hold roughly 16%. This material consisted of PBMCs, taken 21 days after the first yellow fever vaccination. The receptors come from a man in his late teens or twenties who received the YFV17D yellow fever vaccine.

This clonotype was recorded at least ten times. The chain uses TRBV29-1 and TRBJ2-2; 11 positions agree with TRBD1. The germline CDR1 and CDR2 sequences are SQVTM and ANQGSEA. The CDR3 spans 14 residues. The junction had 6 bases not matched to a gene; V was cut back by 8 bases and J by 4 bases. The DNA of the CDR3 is TGCAGCATATCGGACAGGGGGCTCACCGGGGAGCTGTTTTTT. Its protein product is CSISDRGLTGELFF.

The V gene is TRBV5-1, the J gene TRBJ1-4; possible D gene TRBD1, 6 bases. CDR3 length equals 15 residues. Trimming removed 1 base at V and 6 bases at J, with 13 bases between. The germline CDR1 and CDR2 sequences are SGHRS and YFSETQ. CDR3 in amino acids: CASSLQNREDEKLFF. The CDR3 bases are TGCGCCAGCAGCTTGCAGAACAGGGAAGATGAAAAACTGTTTTTT.

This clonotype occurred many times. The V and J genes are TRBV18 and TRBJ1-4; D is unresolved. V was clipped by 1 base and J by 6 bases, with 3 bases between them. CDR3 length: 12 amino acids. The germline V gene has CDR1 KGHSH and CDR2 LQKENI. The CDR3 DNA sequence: TGTGCCAGCTCACCACGGGATGAAAAACTGTTTTTT. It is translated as CASSPRDEKLFF.

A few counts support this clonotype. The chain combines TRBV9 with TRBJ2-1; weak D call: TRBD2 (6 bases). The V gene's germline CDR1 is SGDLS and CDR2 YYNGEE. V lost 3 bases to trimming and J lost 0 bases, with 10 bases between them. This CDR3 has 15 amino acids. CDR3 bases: TGTGCCAGCAGCGACGGGGGATACTCCTACAATGAGCAGTTCTTC. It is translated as CASSDGGYSYNEQFF.

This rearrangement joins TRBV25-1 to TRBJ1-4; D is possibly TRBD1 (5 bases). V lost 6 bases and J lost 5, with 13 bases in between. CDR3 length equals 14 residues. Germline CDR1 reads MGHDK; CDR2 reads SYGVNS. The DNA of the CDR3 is TGTGCCAGCAGGGAAGGGACGGGGAATGAAAAACTGTTTTTT. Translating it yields CASREGTGNEKLFF.

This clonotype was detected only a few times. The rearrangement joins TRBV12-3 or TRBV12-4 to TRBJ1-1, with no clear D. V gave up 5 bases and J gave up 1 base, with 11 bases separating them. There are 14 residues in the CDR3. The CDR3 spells CASSLVRTNTEAFF. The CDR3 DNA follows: TGTGCCAGCAGTCTCGTAAGGACGAACACTGAAGCTTTCTTT.

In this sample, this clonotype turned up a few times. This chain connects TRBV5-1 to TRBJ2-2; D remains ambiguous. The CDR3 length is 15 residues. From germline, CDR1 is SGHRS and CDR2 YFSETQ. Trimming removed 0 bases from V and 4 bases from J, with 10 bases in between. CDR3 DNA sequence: TGCGCCAGCAGCTTGGGGGCAGGAGTCACCGGGGAGCTGTTTTTT. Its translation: CASSLGAGVTGELFF.

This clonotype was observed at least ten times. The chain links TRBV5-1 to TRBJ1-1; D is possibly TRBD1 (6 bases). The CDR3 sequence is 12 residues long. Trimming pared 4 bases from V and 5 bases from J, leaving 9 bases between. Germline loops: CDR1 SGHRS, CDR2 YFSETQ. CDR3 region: CASSERGTEAFF. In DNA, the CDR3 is TGCGCCAGCAGCGAAAGGGGGACTGAAGCTTTCTTT.

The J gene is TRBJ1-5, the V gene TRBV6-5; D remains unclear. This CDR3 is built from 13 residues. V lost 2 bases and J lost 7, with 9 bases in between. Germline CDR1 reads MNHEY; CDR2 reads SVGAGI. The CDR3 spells CASSYGSGQPQHF. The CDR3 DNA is TGTGCCAGCAGTTACGGATCCGGGCAGCCCCAGCATTTT.

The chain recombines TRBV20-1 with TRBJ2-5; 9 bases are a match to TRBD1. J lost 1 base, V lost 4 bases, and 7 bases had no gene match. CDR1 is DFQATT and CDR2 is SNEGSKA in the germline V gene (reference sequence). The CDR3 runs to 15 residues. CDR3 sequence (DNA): TGCAGTGCTAAGGAACACAGGGGGCTCCAAGAGACCCAGTACTTC. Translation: CSAKEHRGLQETQYF.

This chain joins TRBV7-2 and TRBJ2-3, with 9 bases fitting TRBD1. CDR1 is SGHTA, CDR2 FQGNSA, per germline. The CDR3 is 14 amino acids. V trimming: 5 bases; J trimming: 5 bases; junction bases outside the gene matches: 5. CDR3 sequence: CASSPNRGQDTQYF. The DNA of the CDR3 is TGTGCCAGCAGCCCCAACAGGGGGCAAGATACGCAGTATTTT.

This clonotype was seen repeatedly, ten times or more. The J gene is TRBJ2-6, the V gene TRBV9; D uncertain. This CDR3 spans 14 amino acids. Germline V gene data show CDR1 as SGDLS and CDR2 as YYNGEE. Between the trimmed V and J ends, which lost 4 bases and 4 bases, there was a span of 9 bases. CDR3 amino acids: CASSLDVGANVLTF. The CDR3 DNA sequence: TGTGCCAGCAGCTTGGATGTGGGGGCCAACGTCCTGACTTTC.

The CDR3, as DNA: TGTGCCAGCAGTTTAGGAGGCACGCAGCAAGATACGCAGTATTTT. The encoded protein is CASSLGGTQQDTQYF. This chain connects TRBV12-3 or TRBV12-4 to TRBJ2-3; D ambiguous. V was cut by 1 base and J by 5 bases, with 13 bases left in between. CDR3 length: 15 residues.

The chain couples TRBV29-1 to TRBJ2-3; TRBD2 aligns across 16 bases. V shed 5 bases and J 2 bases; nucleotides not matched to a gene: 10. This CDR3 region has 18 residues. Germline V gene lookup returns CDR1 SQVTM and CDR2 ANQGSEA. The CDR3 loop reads CSVSGLAGGRTLTDTQYF. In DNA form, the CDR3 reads TGCAGCGTTTCGGGACTAGCGGGGGGGCGAACCCTCACAGATACGCAGTATTTT.

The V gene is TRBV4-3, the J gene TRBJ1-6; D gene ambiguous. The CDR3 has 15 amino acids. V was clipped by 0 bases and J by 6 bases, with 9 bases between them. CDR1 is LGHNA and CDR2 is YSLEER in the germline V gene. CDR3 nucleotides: TGCGCCAGCAGCCAAGATGGGCAGCTTAATTCACCCCTCCACTTT. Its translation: CASSQDGQLNSPLHF.

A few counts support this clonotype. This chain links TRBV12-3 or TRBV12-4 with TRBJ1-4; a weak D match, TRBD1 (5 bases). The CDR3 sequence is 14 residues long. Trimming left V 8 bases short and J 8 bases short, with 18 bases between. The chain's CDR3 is CASWPGTSPEKLFF. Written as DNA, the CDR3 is TGTGCCAGCTGGCCGGGGACCTCGCCGGAAAAACTGTTTTTT.

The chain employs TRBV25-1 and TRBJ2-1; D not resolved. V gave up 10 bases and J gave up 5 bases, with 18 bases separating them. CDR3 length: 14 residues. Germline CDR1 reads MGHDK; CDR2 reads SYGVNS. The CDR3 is CAISPEVRHNEQFF. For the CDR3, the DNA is TGTGCCATCAGCCCCGAGGTACGCCACAATGAGCAGTTCTTC.

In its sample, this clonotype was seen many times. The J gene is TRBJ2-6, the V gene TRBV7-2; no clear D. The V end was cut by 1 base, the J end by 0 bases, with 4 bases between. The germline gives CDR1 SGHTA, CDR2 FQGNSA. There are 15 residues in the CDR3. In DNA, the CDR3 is TGTGCCAGCAGCTTAGTCCTCTCTGGGGCCAACGTCCTGACTTTC. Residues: CASSLVLSGANVLTF.

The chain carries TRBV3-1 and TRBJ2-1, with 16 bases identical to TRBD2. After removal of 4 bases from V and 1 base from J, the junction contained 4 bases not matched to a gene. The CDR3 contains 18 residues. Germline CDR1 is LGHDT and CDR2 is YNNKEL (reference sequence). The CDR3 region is CASSPGTSGGASYNEQFF. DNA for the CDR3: TGTGCCAGCAGCCCCGGGACTAGCGGGGGGGCGTCCTACAATGAGCAGTTCTTC.

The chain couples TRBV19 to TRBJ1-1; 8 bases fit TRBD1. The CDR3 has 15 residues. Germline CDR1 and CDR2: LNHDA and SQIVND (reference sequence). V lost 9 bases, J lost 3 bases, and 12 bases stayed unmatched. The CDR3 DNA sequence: TGTGCCAGCCGACAGGGGAGGTTTGCGGACACTGAAGCTTTCTTT. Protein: CASRQGRFADTEAFF.

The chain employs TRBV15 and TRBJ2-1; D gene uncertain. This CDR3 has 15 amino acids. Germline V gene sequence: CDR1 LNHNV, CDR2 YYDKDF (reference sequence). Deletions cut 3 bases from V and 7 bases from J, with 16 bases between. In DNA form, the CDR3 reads TGTGCCACCAGCAGTGACGGACGGGTTCGAAATGAGCAGTTCTTC. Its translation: CATSSDGRVRNEQFF. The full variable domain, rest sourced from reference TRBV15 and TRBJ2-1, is DAMVIQNPRYQVTQFGKPVTLSCSQTLNHNVMYWYQQKSSQAPKLLFHYYDKDFNNEADTPDNFQSRRPNTSFCFLDIRSPGLGDTAMYLCATSSDGRVRNEQFFGPGTRLTVL.

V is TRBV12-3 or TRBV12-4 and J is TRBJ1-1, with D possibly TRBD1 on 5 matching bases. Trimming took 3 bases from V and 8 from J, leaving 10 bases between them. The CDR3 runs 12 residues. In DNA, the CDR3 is TGTGCCAGCAGTTTTGAGGGGTGGGAAGCTTTCTTT. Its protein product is CASSFEGWEAFF.

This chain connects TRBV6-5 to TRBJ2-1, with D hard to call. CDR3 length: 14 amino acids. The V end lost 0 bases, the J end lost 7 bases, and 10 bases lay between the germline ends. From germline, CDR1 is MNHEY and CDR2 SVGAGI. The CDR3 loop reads CASSYSARTNEQFF. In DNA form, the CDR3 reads TGTGCCAGCAGTTACTCAGCAAGAACGAATGAGCAGTTCTTC.

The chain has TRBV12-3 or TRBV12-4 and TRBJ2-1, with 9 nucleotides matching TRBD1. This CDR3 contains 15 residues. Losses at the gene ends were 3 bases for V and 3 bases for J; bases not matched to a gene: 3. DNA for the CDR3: TGTGCCAGCAGTTTGGGGGACAGGGACTACAATGAGCAGTTCTTC. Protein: CASSLGDRDYNEQFF.

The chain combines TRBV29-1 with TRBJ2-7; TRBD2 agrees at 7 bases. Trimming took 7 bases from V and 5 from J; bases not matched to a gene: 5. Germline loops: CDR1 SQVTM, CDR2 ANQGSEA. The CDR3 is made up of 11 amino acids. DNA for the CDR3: TGCAGCGCCGAGCGGGGTAACGAGCAGTACGTC. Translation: CSAERGNEQYV.

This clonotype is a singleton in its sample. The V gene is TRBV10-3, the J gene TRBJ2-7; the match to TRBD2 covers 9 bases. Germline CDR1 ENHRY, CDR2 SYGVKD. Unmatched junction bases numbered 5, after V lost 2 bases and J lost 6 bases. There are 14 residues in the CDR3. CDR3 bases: TGTGCCATCAGTGAGCGGGCTAGCGGGGTCGAGCAGTACGTC. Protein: CAISERASGVEQYV.